Included here is one T cell receptor (beta chain) sequence, with context. Its antigen is currently unknown. This record belongs to a study of cytomegalovirus exposure and HLA in healthy donors. About the study: An early release of data contained roughly 90 million unique TCRs, which came from HLA-typed donors.

Study results and caveats: Diagnosis of cytomegalovirus status made by the classifier reportedly showed high specificity and sensitivity.

PCR amplification relied on 60 Vbeta primers (plus 13 Jbeta primers). The assay was immunoSEQ multiplex PCR, and TCRdb's table has in-frame clones only and misses some. The sample yields 75,000 to 100,000 clones, roughly two thirds seen once. The CDR3 loop spans 14 amino acids. Looked up from germline, CDR1 is SNHLY and CDR2 is FYNNEI. Unmatched junction bases numbered 3, after V lost 8 bases and J lost 4 bases. This receptor was identified in a female donor in good health and CMV-seronegative. Sequencing was done on a sample of PBMCs. The J gene is TRBJ2-6, the V gene TRBV2; 9 bases are shared with TRBD1. The CDR3 region is CASRTGAGANVLTF. The CDR3 region has the DNA TGTGCCAGCCGGACAGGGGCAGGGGCCAACGTCCTGACTTTC.